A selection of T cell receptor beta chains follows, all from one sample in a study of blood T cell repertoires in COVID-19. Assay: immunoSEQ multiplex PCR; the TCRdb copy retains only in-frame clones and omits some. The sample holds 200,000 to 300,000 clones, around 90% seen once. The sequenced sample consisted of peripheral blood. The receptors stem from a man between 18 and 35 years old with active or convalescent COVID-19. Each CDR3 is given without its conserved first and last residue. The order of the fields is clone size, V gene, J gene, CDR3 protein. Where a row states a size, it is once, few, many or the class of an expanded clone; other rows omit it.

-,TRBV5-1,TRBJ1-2,ASSLDSNYGYT
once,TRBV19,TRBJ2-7,ASSINGRNPYEQY
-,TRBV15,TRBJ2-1,ATSAEWRSSYNEQF
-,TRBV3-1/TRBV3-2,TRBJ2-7,ASSQALTSGGAYRYEQY
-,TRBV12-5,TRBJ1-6,ASGFTLGGIGSPLH
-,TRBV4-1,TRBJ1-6,ASSQGQARSYNSPLH
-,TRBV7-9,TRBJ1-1,ASSLGPDREAF
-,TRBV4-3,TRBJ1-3,ASSQDRGLPNTIY
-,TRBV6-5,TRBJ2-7,ASSPDRRESYEQY
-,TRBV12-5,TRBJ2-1,ASGLAPRDRLHNEQF
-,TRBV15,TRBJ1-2,ATSRGTGEDGYT
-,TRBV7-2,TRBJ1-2,ASSPRTGGVYGYT
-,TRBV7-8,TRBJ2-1,ASSHSGFNSYNEQF
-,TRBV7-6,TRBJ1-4,ASSLVGGQGAGEKLF